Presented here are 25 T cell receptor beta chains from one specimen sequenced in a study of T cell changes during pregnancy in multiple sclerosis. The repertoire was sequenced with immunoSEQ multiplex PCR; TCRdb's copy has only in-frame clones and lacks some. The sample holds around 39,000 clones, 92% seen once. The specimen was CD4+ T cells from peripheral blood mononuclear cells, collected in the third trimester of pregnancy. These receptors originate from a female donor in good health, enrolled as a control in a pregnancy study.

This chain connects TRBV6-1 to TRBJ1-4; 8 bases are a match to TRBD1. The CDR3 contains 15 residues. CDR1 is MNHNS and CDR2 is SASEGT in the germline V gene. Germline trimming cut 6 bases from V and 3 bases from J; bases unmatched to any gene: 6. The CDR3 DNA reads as TGTGCCAGCAGCGACAGGACAGGGCCTAATGAAAAACTGTTTTTT. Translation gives CASSDRTGPNEKLFF.

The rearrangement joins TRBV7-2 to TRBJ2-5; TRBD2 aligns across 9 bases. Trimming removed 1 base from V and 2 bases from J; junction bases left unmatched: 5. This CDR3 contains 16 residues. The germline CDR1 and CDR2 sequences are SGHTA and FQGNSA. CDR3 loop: CASSLGGAGGQETQYF. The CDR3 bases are TGTGCCAGCAGCTTAGGGGGCGCGGGGGGGCAAGAGACCCAGTACTTC.

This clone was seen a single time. In DNA form, the CDR3 reads TGTGCCAGCAGTCGCGCCTTGGATGAGCAGTTCTTC. It translates to CASSRALDEQFF. V usage is TRBV7-9 and J usage is TRBJ2-1; no definite D call. V gave up 6 bases and J gave up 8 bases, with 11 bases separating them. This CDR3 spans 12 amino acids. Per the germline V gene, CDR1 is SEHNR and CDR2 is FQNEAQ (reference sequence).

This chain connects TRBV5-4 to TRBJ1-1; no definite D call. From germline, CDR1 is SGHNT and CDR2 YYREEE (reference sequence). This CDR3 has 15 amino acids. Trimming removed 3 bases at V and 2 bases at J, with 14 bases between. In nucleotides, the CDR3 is TGTGCCAGCAGCTGGGGAGCCACCCCTAACACTGAAGCTTTCTTT. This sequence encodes CASSWGATPNTEAFF. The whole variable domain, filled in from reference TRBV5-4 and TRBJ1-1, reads ETGVTQSPTHLIKTRGQQVTLRCSSQSGHNTVSWYQQALGQGPQFIFQYYREEENGRGNFPPRFSGLQFPNYSSELNVNALELDDSALYLCASSWGATPNTEAFFGQGTRLTVV.

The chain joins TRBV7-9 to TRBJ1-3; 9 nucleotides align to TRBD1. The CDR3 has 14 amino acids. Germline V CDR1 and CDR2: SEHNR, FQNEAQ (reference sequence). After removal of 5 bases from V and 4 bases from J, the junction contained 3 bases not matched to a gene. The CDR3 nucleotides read TGTGCCAGCAGCCACGGGACAGGGGGAAACACCATATATTTT. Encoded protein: CASSHGTGGNTIYF.

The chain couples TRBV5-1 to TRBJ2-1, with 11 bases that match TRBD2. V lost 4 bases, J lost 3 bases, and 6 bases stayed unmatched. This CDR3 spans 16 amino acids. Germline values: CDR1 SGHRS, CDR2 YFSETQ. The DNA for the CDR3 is TGCGCCAGCAGCGGAACTAGCGGGGGAATCTACAATGAGCAGTTCTTC. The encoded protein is CASSGTSGGIYNEQFF.

The DNA of the CDR3 is TGTGCCTGGATCCCCAAGAACACTGAAGCTTTCTTT. Translated: CAWIPKNTEAFF. The gene calls are TRBV30 and TRBJ1-1, with D uncertain. Trimming removed 4 bases from V and 1 base from J, with 7 bases in between. Germline V gives CDR1 GTSNPN, CDR2 SVGIG (reference sequence). This CDR3 spans 12 amino acids.

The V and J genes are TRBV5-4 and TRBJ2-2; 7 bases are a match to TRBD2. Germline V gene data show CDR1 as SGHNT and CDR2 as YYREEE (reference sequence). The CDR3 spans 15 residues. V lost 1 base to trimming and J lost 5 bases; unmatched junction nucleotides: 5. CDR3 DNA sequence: TGTGCCAGCAGCTTGCGAGGGAGGGGAACCGGGGAGCTGTTTTTT. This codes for CASSLRGRGTGELFF.

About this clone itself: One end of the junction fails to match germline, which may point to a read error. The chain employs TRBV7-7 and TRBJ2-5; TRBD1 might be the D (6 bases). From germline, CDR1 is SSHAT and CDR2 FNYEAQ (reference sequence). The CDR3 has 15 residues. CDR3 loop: CASSLAQGPWETQYF. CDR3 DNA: TGTGCTAGCAGCTTAGCGCAGGGGCCATGGGAGACCCAGTACTTC.

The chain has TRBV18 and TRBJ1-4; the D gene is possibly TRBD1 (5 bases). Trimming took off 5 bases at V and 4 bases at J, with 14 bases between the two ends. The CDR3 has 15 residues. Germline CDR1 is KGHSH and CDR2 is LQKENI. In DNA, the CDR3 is TGTGCCAGCTCATTACAGACAGCTTATAATGAAAAACTGTTTTTT. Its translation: CASSLQTAYNEKLFF.

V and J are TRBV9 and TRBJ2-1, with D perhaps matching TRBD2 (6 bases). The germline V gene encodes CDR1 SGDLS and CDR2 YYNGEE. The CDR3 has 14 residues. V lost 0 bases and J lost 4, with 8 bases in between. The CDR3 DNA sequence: TGTGCCAGCAGCGTAGCGGGAGCGTACAATGAGCAGTTCTTC. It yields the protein CASSVAGAYNEQFF.

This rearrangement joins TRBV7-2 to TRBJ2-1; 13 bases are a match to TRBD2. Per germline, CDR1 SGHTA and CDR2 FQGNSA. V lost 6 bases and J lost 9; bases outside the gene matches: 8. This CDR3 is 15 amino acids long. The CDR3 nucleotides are TGTGCCAGCAGAATAACTAGCGGGGGGGCGGGTGAGCAGTTCTTC. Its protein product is CASRITSGGAGEQFF.

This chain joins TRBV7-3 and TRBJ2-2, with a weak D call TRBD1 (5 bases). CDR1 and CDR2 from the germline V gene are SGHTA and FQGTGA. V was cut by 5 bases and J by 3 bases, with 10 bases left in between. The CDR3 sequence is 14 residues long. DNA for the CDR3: TGTGCCAGCAGCCCCCCAGGGCACACCGGGGAGCTGTTTTTT. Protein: CASSPPGHTGELFF.

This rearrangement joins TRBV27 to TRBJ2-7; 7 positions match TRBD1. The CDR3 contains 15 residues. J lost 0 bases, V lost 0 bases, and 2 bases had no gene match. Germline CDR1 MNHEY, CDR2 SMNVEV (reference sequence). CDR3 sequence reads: CASSLSDRSSYEQYF. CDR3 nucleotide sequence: TGTGCCAGCAGTTTATCGGACAGGAGCTCCTACGAGCAGTACTTC.

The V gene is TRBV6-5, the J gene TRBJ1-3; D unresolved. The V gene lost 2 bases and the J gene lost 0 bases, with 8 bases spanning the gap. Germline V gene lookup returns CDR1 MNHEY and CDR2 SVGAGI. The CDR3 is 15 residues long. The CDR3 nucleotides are TGTGCCAGCAGTTACGGGGAGGTCTCTGGAAACACCATATATTTT. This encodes CASSYGEVSGNTIYF.

This CDR3 reads CASSHSSGYNQPQHF. CDR3 in DNA: TGCGCCAGCAGCCACTCCTCAGGGTACAATCAGCCCCAGCATTTT. The chain carries TRBV4-1 and TRBJ1-5; D is possibly TRBD1 (5 bases). The CDR3 contains 15 residues. Looked up from germline, CDR1 is MGHRA and CDR2 is YSYEKL. V shed 3 bases and J shed 3 bases, with 12 bases lying between them.

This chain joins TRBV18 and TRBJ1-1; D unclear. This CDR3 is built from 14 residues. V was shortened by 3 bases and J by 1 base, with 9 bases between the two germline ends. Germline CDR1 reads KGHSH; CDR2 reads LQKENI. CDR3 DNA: TGTGCCAGCTCACCGACCAGACAGAACACTGAAGCTTTCTTT. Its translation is CASSPTRQNTEAFF. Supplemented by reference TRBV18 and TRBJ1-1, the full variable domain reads NAGVMQNPRHLVRRRGQEARLRCSPMKGHSHVYWYRQLPEEGLKFMVYLQKENIIDESGMPKERFSAEFPKEGPSILRIQQVVRGDSAAYFCASSPTRQNTEAFFGQGTRLTVV.

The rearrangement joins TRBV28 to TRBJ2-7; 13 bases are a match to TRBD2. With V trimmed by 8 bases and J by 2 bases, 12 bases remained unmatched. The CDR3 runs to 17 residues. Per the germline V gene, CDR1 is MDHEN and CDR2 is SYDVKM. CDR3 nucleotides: TGTGCCAGCCCTCCGAGACTAGCGGGGGGTAAGACCTACGAGCAGTACTTC. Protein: CASPPRLAGGKTYEQYF.

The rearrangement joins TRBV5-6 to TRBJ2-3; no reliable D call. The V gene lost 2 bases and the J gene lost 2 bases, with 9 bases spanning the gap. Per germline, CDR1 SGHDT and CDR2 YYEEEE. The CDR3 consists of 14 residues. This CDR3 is CASSFRVYTDTQYF. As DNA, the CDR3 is TGTGCCAGCAGCTTTAGAGTCTACACAGATACGCAGTATTTT.

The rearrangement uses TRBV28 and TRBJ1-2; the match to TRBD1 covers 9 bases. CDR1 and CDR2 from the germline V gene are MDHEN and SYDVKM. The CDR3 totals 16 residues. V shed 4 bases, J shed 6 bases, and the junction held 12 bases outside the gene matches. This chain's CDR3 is CASSSPELTGGNGYTF. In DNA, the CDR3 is TGTGCCAGCAGTTCCCCCGAATTGACAGGGGGGAATGGCTACACCTTC.

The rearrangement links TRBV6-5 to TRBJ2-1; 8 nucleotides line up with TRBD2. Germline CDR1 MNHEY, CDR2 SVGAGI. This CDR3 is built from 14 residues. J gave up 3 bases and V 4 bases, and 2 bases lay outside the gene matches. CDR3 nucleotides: TGTGCCAGCAGTTCCGGGGGGGACTACAATGAGCAGTTCTTC. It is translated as CASSSGGDYNEQFF.

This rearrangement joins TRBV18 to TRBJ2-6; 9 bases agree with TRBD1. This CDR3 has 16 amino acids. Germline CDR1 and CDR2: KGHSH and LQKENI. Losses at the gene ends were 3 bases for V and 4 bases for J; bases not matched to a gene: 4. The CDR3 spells CASSPRTGAGANVLTF. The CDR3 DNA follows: TGTGCCAGCTCACCCCGGACAGGGGCCGGGGCCAACGTCCTGACTTTC.

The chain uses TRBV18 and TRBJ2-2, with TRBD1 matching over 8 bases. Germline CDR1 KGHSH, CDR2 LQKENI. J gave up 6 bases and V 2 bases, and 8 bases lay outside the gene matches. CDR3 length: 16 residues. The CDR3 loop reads CASSPILDREAGELFF. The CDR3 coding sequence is TGTGCCAGCTCACCAATTCTGGACAGGGAAGCCGGGGAGCTGTTTTTT.

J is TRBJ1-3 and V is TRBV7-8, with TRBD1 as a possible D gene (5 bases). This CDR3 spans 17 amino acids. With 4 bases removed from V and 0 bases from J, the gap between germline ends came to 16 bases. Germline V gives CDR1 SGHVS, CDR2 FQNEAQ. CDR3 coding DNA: TGTGCCAGCAGCTCGTCGCGGGGGGTCCTCTCTGGAAACACCATATATTTT. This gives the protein CASSSSRGVLSGNTIYF.

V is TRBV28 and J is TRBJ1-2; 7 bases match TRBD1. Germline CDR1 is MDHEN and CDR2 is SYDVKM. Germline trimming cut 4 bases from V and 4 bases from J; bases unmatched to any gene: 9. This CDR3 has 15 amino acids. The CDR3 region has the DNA TGTGCCAGCAGTTCCCGACAGGGAGTGGGCTATGGCTACACCTTC. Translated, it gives CASSSRQGVGYGYTF.